This T cell receptor beta chain was identified during a study of naive and memory T cell subsets. Study findings and constraints: Naive and memory subsets had different power law exponents for TCR abundance.

Two oligonucleotides, mixed equimolar, formed the beta constant-region primer covering TRBC1 and TRBC2. The cDNA 3' end received a ligated single-stranded oligonucleotide carrying the SP2 primer and a 12-nucleotide UMI. TCRdb independently ran MiXCR on the UMI-ligation and nested PCR reads; one entry per CDR3 protein. This sample has 140,000 to 150,000 distinct CDR3 sequences, with about a sixth found just once. As to this clonotype: Its specificity is unknown.

The germline V gene has CDR1 SQVTM and CDR2 ANQGSEA. The CDR3 is made up of 11 amino acids. Trimming removed 7 bases from V and 1 base from J, with 7 bases in between. The V call is TRBV29-1, the J call TRBJ1-1; D ambiguous. The sample taken for sequencing was naive CD4+ T cells from blood. This sequence originates from a human donor in good health. CDR3 DNA sequence: TGCAGCGAGACCGAGAACACTGAAGCTTTCTTT. Residues: CSETENTEAFF.